Listed below are T cell receptor beta chains from one sample, sequenced in a study of T cells after yellow fever vaccination. MiXCR, applied by TCRdb to the 5' RACE reads, yields one record per CDR3 protein. This table holds about 340,000 distinct CDR3 sequences, about an eighth found once. The source was CD4+ T cells sorted from PBMCs, collected 15 days after the yellow fever booster vaccination. All receptors come from a man younger than 35 who received the YFV17D yellow fever vaccine. The CDR3 runs from the conserved cysteine through the conserved F or W. D genes are given only for firm matches. A clone size is listed for some rows: how often the clone was seen (once, few, many), or a class if it is expanded.

size: few
D: .
J: TRBJ1-2
V: TRBV12-3/TRBV12-4
DNA: TGTGCCAGCAGAAATAAGGATGGCTACACCTTC
CDR3: CASRNKDGYTF

size: few
D: TRBD2
J: TRBJ2-3
V: TRBV5-1
DNA: TGCGCCAGCAGCTCCATCAAGCGGGGGGGAAGCACAGATACGCAGTATTTT
CDR3: CASSSIKRGGSTDTQYF

size: .
D: .
J: TRBJ2-5
V: TRBV7-2
DNA: TGTGCCAGCAGCTTTCGGGCGGGCCGGGGGGAGACCCAGTACTTC
CDR3: CASSFRAGRGETQYF

size: .
D: .
J: TRBJ2-5
V: TRBV20-1
DNA: TGCAGTGTTTCATCCGGGACCCAAGAGACCCAGTACTTC
CDR3: CSVSSGTQETQYF

size: .
D: .
J: TRBJ2-5
V: TRBV5-1
DNA: TGCGCCAGCAGCTCGGATACCCAGGAGACCCAGTACTTC
CDR3: CASSSDTQETQYF

size: many
D: .
J: TRBJ2-5
V: TRBV3-1
DNA: TGTGCCACCTGTCAATCGGAGGGCAGCGAGACCCAGTACTTC
CDR3: CATCQSEGSETQYF

size: few
D: .
J: TRBJ2-2
V: TRBV18
DNA: TGTGCCAGCTCACCAATCGGCACCACCGGGGAGCTGTTTTTT
CDR3: CASSPIGTTGELFF

size: once
D: .
J: TRBJ2-5
V: TRBV12-3/TRBV12-4
DNA: TGTGCCAGCAGTCCCCGAATGGGGGCCGGGGAGGAGACCCAGTACTTC
CDR3: CASSPRMGAGEETQYF

size: few
D: .
J: TRBJ2-1
V: TRBV2
DNA: TGTGCCAGCAGTGGCGGGCTTGAGCAGTTCTTC
CDR3: CASSGGLEQFF

size: many
D: TRBD1
J: TRBJ1-2
V: TRBV20-1
DNA: TGCAGTGCACCGACCTTTGACAGGGCCTATGGCTACACCTTC
CDR3: CSAPTFDRAYGYTF

size: few
D: .
J: TRBJ2-3
V: TRBV14
DNA: TGTGCCAGCAAAGGGTACGATACGCAGTATTTT
CDR3: CASKGYDTQYF

size: few
D: .
J: TRBJ2-2
V: TRBV4-3
DNA: TGCGCCAGCAGCCAAGGGTCTAGCCTAAACACCGGGGAGCTGTTTTTT
CDR3: CASSQGSSLNTGELFF

size: many
D: .
J: TRBJ1-1
V: TRBV7-9
DNA: TGTGCCAGCAGCTTAGGTGATCCAGTTATGAACACTGAAGCTTTCTTT
CDR3: CASSLGDPVMNTEAFF

size: few
D: .
J: TRBJ1-2
V: TRBV20-1
DNA: TGCAGTGCTAGAAATGGGGGGCAGGGGACCCCTAACTATGGCTACACCTTC
CDR3: CSARNGGQGTPNYGYTF

size: few
D: .
J: TRBJ2-5
V: TRBV7-9
DNA: TGTGCCAGCAGACCGGACGGGGGAAAGGGGGAGACCCAGTACTTC
CDR3: CASRPDGGKGETQYF

size: .
D: .
J: TRBJ2-3
V: TRBV6-6
DNA: TGTGCCAGCAGTTACTCGACGCAAGCAACTAGCACAGATACGCAGTATTTT
CDR3: CASSYSTQATSTDTQYF

size: few
D: TRBD1
J: TRBJ2-1
V: TRBV6-2/TRBV6-3
DNA: TGTGCCAGCAGATGGGACAGCCACAATGAGCAGTTCTTC
CDR3: CASRWDSHNEQFF

size: many
D: .
J: TRBJ1-1
V: TRBV6-5
DNA: TGTGCCAGCAGTTATCAGCCCCAAGGCGTTGAAGCTTTCTTT
CDR3: CASSYQPQGVEAFF

size: .
D: TRBD2
J: TRBJ2-1
V: TRBV6-5
DNA: TGTGCCAGCAGTTATTTTGGGGAGGGTGAGCAGTTCTTC
CDR3: CASSYFGEGEQFF

size: few
D: .
J: TRBJ1-1
V: TRBV7-2
DNA: TGTGCCAGCAGCTTAGTCTCTCCACCTGAAGCTTTCTTT
CDR3: CASSLVSPPEAFF

size: few
D: .
J: TRBJ1-2
V: TRBV12-3/TRBV12-4
DNA: TGTGCCAGCAGTTTAGGGCTTGGGGTTCGTATTGGCTACACCTTC
CDR3: CASSLGLGVRIGYTF

size: many
D: TRBD1
J: TRBJ1-6
V: TRBV7-2
DNA: TGTGCCAGCATCCTCCAGGGGGGGAATTCACCCCTCCACTTT
CDR3: CASILQGGNSPLHF

size: .
D: TRBD1
J: TRBJ2-3
V: TRBV10-3
DNA: TGTGCCATCAGCCTAAGGACAGGGGGGGCAGATACGCAGTATTTT
CDR3: CAISLRTGGADTQYF

size: .
D: .
J: TRBJ2-3
V: TRBV20-1
DNA: TGCAGTGCTAAAAGGACTACCACAGATACGCAGTATTTT
CDR3: CSAKRTTTDTQYF

size: few
D: TRBD1
J: TRBJ1-2
V: TRBV4-2
DNA: TGTGCCAGCAGCCAAACCGACAGGGTAGGCGGCGGCTACACCTTC
CDR3: CASSQTDRVGGGYTF

size: few
D: .
J: TRBJ2-5
V: TRBV20-1
DNA: TGCAGTGCTAGAGAACGGGTGCGCCAAGAGACCCAGTACTTC
CDR3: CSARERVRQETQYF

size: .
D: TRBD2
J: TRBJ2-1
V: TRBV7-3
DNA: TGTGCCAGCAGCTTAGGGCTAGCGGACTTCAATGAGCAGTTCTTC
CDR3: CASSLGLADFNEQFF

size: .
D: .
J: TRBJ2-1
V: TRBV5-1
DNA: TGCGCCAGCAGCTTGAATAGTATCTATGAGCAGTTCTTC
CDR3: CASSLNSIYEQFF

size: many
D: .
J: TRBJ1-1
V: TRBV12-3/TRBV12-4
DNA: TGTGCCAGCAGTTACCTTGGGGGGCGGAACACTGAAGCTTTCTTT
CDR3: CASSYLGGRNTEAFF

size: .
D: .
J: TRBJ1-1
V: TRBV30
DNA: TGTGCCTGGACAAGGGAGGGGAACACTGAAGCTTTCTTT
CDR3: CAWTREGNTEAFF

size: few
D: TRBD1
J: TRBJ1-2
V: TRBV20-1
DNA: TGCAGTGCGAGGACAGGGAGACGTGGCTACACCTTC
CDR3: CSARTGRRGYTF

size: many
D: .
J: TRBJ1-2
V: TRBV5-1
DNA: TGCGCCAGCAGCTTACAGGACAGCTATGGCTACACCTTC
CDR3: CASSLQDSYGYTF

size: .
D: .
J: TRBJ1-2
V: TRBV7-2
DNA: TGTGCCAGCAGCTTTAACGGGGGCAGGGGCTACACCTTC
CDR3: CASSFNGGRGYTF

size: .
D: .
J: TRBJ1-1
V: TRBV7-9
DNA: TGTGCCAGCAGCCCACGGACCGTATTAAACACTGAAGCTTTCTTT
CDR3: CASSPRTVLNTEAFF

size: .
D: TRBD1
J: TRBJ1-2
V: TRBV5-6
DNA: TGTGCCAGCAGGTTACAGGGGTTGGCGAACTATGGCTACACCTTC
CDR3: CASRLQGLANYGYTF

size: .
D: .
J: TRBJ1-1
V: TRBV7-8
DNA: TGTGCCAGCAGCTTAGCGAGGCGGCAGAACACTGAAGCTTTCTTT
CDR3: CASSLARRQNTEAFF

size: .
D: .
J: TRBJ1-5
V: TRBV20-1
DNA: TGCAGTGCTAGAGCCCTCGACCTTAATCAGCCCCAGCATTTT
CDR3: CSARALDLNQPQHF

size: .
D: .
J: TRBJ2-2
V: TRBV27
DNA: TGTGCCAGCAGTCACCCCACCGGGGAGCTGTTTTTT
CDR3: CASSHPTGELFF

size: many
D: TRBD2
J: TRBJ2-1
V: TRBV25-1
DNA: TGTGCCAGCAGTGAATCGGGACTAGGGCGCTATGAGCAGTTCTTC
CDR3: CASSESGLGRYEQFF

size: many
D: TRBD1
J: TRBJ1-1
V: TRBV7-3
DNA: TGTGCCAGCAGCATCCAGGGGGACACTGAAGCTTTCTTT
CDR3: CASSIQGDTEAFF

size: once
D: .
J: TRBJ1-2
V: TRBV7-9
DNA: TGTGCCAGCAGCTTAGCAGGTTACCCCTCCGGATATGGCTACACCTTC
CDR3: CASSLAGYPSGYGYTF

size: medium-sized
D: .
J: TRBJ2-1
V: TRBV7-2
DNA: TGTGCCAGCAGCTCGAATATGTGGGGAGGATACAATGAGCAGTTCTTC
CDR3: CASSSNMWGGYNEQFF

size: few
D: .
J: TRBJ1-1
V: TRBV12-3/TRBV12-4
DNA: TGTGCCAGCAGTCTCTTCGAGTACACTGAAGCTTTCTTT
CDR3: CASSLFEYTEAFF

size: few
D: TRBD1
J: TRBJ1-6
V: TRBV4-3
DNA: TGCGCCAGCAGCCAAGAACCGGGACAGGACGCATCCCTCCACTTT
CDR3: CASSQEPGQDASLHF

size: few
D: TRBD1
J: TRBJ1-5
V: TRBV20-1
DNA: TGCAGTGCTAGAGTCAGAGGGGGCGGCTATCAGCCCCAGCATTTT
CDR3: CSARVRGGGYQPQHF

size: .
D: TRBD2
J: TRBJ2-5
V: TRBV9
DNA: TGTGCCAGCAGCGCCTCCGGGACTACTAGGCAGACCCAGTACTTC
CDR3: CASSASGTTRQTQYF

size: .
D: TRBD1
J: TRBJ2-7
V: TRBV6-5
DNA: TGTGCCACCCGACAGGGCTACGAGCAGTACTTC
CDR3: CATRQGYEQYF

size: .
D: .
J: TRBJ1-2
V: TRBV7-3
DNA: TGTGCCAGCAGCTTACAGCCGGGGAACTATGGCTACACCTTC
CDR3: CASSLQPGNYGYTF

size: .
D: .
J: TRBJ1-2
V: TRBV12-3/TRBV12-4
DNA: TGTGCCAGCAGTCGACTATATGGCTACACCTTC
CDR3: CASSRLYGYTF

size: many
D: .
J: TRBJ2-5
V: TRBV9
DNA: TGTGCCAGCAGCGTAGGACGGAGACAAGAGACCCAGTACTTC
CDR3: CASSVGRRQETQYF

size: few
D: .
J: TRBJ1-4
V: TRBV5-5
DNA: TGTGCCAGCAGCTTAGTCGGGGTACGGGAAAAACTGTTTTTT
CDR3: CASSLVGVREKLFF